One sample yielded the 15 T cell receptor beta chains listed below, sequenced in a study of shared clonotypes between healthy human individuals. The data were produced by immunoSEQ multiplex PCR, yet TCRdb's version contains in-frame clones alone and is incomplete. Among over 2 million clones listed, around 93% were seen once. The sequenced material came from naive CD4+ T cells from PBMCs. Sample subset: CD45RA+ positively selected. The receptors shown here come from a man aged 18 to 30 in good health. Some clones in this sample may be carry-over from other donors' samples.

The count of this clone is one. CDR3 sequence reads: CASSVGDRGYRSSYNEQFF. DNA of the CDR3: TGTGCCAGCAGTGTCGGGGACAGGGGTTACCGGAGCTCCTACAATGAGCAGTTCTTC. The chain links TRBV6-1 to TRBJ2-1, with 10 nucleotides matching TRBD1. Germline loops: CDR1 MNHNS, CDR2 SASEGT. V was pared by 4 bases and J by 0 bases, with 12 bases of the junction left unmatched. This CDR3 comprises 19 residues.

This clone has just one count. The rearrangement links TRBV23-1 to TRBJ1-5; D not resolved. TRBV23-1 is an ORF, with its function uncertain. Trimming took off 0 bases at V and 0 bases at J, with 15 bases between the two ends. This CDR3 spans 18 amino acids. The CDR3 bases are TGCGCCAGCAGTCAATCCTTAAAGGTATTTTATAGCAATCAGCCCCAGCATTTT. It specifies CASSQSLKVFYSNQPQHF.

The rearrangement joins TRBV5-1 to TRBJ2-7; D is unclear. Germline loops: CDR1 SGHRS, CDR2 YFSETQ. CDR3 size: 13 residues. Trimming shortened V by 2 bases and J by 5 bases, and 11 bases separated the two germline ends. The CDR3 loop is CASSFYWGNEQYF. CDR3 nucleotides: TGCGCCAGCAGCTTTTATTGGGGAAACGAGCAGTACTTC.

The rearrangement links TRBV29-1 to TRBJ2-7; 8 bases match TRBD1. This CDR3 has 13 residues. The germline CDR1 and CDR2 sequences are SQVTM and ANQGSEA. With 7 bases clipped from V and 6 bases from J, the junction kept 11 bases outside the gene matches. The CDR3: CSASRQGNLEQYF. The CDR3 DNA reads TGCAGCGCTAGCCGACAGGGGAATCTCGAGCAGTACTTC.

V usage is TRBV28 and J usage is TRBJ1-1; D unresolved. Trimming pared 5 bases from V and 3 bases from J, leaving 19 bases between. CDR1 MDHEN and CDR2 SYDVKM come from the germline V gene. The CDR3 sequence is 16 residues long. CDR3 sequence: CASSTPGLVKDTEAFF. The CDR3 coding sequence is TGTGCCAGCAGTACTCCCGGATTGGTAAAGGACACTGAAGCTTTCTTT.

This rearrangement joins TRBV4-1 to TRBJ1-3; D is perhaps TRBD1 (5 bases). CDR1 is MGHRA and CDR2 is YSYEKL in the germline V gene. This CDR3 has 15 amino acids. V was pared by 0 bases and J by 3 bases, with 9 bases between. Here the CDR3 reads CASSQEGVGGNTIYF. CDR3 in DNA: TGCGCCAGCAGCCAAGAGGGGGTTGGTGGAAACACCATATATTTT.

This CDR3 reads CASKPGTYNTGELFF. For the CDR3, the DNA is TGTGCCAGCAAACCCGGGACATACAACACCGGGGAGCTGTTTTTT. The chain is built from TRBV5-4 and TRBJ2-2, with a weak D call TRBD1 (6 bases). The CDR3 covers 15 residues. V was pared by 6 bases and J by 2 bases, with 14 bases between. Germline-derived CDR1 and CDR2 are SGHNT and YYREEE (reference sequence).

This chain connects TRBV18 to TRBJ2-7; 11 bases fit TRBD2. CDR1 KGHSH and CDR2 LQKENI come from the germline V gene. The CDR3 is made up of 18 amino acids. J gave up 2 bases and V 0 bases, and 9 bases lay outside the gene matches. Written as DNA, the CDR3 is TGTGCCAGCTCACCACCGGGGAGACTAGCGGGAACAACCTACGAGCAGTACTTC. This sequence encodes CASSPPGRLAGTTYEQYF.

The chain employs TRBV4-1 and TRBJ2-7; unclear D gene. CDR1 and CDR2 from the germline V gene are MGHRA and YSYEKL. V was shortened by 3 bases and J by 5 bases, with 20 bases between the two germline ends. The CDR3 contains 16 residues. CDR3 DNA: TGCGCCAGCAGCCACTACCGGACGAGCGCTGGGAACGAGCAGTACTTC. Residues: CASSHYRTSAGNEQYF.

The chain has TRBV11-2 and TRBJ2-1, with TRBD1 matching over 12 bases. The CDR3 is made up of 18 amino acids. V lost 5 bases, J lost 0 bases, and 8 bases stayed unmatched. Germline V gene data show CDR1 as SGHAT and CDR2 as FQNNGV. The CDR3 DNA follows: TGTGCCAGCAGCCCCCGGTGGGACAGGGGGCGCTCCTACAATGAGCAGTTCTTC. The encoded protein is CASSPRWDRGRSYNEQFF.

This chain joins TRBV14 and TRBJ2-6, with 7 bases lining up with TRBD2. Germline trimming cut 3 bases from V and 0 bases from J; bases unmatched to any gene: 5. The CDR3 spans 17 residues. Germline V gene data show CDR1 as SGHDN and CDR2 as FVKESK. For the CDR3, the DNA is TGTGCCAGCAGCCACCCTAGCGGACGCTCTGGGGCCAACGTCCTGACTTTC. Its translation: CASSHPSGRSGANVLTF.

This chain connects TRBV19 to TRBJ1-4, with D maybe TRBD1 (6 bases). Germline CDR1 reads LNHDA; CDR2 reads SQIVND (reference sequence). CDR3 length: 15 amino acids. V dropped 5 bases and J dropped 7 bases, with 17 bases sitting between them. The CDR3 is CASSGAGEFGEKLFF. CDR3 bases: TGTGCCAGTAGTGGGGCAGGGGAGTTTGGTGAAAAACTGTTTTTT.

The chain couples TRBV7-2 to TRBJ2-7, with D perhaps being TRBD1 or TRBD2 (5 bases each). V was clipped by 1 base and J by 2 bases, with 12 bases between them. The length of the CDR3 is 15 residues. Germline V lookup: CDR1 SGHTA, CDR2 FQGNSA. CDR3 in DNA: TGTGCCAGCAGCTTAGGGGGTGGGACCGCCTACGAGCAGTACTTC. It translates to CASSLGGGTAYEQYF.

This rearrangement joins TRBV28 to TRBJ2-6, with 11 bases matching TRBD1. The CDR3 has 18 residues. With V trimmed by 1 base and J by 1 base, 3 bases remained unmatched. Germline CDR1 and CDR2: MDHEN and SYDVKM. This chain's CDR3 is CASSLFGTGGSGANVLTF. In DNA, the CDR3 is TGTGCCAGCAGTTTATTTGGGACAGGGGGATCTGGGGCCAACGTCCTGACTTTC.

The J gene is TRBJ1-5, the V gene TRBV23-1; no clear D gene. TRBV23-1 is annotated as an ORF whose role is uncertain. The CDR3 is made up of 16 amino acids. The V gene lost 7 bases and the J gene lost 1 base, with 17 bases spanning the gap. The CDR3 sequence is CASIPPSLKSNQPQHF. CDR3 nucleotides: TGCGCCAGCATCCCACCCTCCCTCAAGAGCAATCAGCCCCAGCATTTT.